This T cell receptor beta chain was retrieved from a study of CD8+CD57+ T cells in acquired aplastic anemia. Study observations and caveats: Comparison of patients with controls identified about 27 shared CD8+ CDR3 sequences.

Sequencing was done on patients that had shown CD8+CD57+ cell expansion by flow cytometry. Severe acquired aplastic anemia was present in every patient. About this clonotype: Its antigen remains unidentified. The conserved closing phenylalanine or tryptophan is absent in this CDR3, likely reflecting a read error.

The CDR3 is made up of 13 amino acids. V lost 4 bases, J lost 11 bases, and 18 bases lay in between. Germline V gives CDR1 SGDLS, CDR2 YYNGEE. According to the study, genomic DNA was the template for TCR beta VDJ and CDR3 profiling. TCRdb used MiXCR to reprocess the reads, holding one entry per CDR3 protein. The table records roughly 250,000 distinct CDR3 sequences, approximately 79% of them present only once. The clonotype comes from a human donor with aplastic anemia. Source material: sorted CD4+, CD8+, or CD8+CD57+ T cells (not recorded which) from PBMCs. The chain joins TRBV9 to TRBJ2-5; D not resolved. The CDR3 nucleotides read TGTGCCAGCAGCCTAGTCGCTGCCCGAACTCAGTACCTC. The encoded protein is CASSLVAARTQYL.